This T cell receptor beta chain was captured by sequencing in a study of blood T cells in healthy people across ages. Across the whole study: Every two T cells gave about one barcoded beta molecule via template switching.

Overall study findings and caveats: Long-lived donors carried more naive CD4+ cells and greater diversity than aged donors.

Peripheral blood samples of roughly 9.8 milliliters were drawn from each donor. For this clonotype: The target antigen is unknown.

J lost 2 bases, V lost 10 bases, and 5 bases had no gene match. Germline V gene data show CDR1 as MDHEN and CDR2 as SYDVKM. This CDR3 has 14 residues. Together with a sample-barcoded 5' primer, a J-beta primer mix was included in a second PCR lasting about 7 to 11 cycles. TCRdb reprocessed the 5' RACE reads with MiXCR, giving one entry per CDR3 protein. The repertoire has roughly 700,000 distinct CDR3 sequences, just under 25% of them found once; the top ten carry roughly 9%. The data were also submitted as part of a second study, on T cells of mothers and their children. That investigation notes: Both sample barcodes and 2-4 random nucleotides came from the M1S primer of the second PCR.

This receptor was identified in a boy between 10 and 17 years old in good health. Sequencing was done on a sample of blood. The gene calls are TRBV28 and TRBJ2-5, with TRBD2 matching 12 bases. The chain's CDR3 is CAILAGGEQETQYF. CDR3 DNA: TGTGCCATCCTAGCGGGAGGGGAACAAGAGACCCAGTACTTC. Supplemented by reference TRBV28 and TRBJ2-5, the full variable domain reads DVKVTQSSRYLVKRTGEKVFLECVQDMDHENMFWYRQDPGLGLRLIYFSYDVKMKEKGDIPEGYSVSREKKERFSLILESASTNQTSMYLCAILAGGEQETQYFGPGTRLLVL.